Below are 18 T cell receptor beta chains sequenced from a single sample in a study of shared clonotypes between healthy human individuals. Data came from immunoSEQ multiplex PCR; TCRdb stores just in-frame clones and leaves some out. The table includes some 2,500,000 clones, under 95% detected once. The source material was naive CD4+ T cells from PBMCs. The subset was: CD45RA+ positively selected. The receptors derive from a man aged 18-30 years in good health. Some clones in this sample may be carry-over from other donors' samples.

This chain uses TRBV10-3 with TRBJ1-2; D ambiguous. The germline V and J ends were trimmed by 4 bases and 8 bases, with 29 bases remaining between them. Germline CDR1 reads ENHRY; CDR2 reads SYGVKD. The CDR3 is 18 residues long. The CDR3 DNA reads TGTGCCATCAGTGCTCGTATAAGTGGTGGTAGTGGCGACGTGGGCTACACCTTC. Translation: CAISARISGGSGDVGYTF.

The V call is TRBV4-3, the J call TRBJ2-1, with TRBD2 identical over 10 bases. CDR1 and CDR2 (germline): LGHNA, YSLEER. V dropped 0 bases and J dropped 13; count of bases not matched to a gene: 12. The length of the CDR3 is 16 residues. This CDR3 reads CASSQEALAGASSQFF. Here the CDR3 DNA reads TGCGCCAGCAGCCAAGAAGCCCTAGCGGGGGCCTCCTCCCAGTTCTTC.

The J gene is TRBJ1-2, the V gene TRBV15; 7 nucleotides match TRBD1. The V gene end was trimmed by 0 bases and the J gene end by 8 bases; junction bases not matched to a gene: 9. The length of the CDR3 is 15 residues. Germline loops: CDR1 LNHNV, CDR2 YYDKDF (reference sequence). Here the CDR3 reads CATSRDRGQRYGYTF. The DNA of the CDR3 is TGTGCCACCAGCAGAGACCGGGGACAGAGGTACGGCTACACCTTC.

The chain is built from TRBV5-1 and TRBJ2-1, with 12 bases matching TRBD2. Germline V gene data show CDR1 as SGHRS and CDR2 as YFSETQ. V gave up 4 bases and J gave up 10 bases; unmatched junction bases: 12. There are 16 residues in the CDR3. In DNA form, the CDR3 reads TGCGCCAGCAGCCCACCTCGGGTGGGACTAGCGGGCGAGCAGTTCTTC. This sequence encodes CASSPPRVGLAGEQFF.

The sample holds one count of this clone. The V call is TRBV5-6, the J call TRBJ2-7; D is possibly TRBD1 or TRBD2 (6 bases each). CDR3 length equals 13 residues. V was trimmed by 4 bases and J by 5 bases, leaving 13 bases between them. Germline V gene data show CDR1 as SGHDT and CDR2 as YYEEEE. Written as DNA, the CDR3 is TGTGCCAGCAGCCCGTCCGGGGGCAACGAGCAGTACTTC. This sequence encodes CASSPSGGNEQYF.

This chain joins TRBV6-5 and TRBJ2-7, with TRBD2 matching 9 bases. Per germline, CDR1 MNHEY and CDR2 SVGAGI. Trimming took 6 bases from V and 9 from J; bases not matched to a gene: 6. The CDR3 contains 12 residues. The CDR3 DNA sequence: TGTGCCAGCAGCCTTAGTAGCGGGAGGCAGTACTTC. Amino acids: CASSLSSGRQYF.

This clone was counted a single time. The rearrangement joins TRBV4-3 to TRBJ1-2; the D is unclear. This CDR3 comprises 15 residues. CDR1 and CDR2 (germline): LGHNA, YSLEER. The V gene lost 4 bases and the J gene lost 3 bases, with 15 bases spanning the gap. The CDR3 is CASSLGSRQDYGYTF. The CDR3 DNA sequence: TGCGCCAGCAGCCTCGGATCCCGGCAGGACTATGGCTACACCTTC.

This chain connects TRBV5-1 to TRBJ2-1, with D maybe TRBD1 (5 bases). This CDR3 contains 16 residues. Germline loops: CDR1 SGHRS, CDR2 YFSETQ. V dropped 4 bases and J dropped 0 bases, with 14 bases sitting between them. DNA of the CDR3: TGCGCCAGCAGCGAAGGGGTCCATCACTCCTACAATGAGCAGTTCTTC. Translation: CASSEGVHHSYNEQFF.

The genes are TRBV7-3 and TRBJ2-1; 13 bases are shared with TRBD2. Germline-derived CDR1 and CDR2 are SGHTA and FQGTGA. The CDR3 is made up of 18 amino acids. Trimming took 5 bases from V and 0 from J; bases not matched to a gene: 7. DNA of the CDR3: TGTGCCAGCAGCCCCAGGACTAGCGGGGGTCTCTCCTACAATGAGCAGTTCTTC. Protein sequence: CASSPRTSGGLSYNEQFF.

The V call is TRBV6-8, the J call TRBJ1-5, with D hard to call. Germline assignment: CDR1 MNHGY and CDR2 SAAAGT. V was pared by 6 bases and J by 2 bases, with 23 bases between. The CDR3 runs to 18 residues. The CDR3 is CASSTPTWEECGNQPQHF. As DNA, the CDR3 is TGTGCCAGCAGCACACCCACCTGGGAAGAATGCGGCAATCAGCCCCAGCATTTT.

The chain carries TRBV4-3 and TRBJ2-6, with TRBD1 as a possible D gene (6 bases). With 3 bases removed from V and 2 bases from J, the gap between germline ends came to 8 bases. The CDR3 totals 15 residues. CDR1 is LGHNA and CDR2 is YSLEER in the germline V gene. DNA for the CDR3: TGCGCCAGCAGCCACCAGGGGCCTGGGGCCAACGTCCTGACTTTC. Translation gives CASSHQGPGANVLTF.

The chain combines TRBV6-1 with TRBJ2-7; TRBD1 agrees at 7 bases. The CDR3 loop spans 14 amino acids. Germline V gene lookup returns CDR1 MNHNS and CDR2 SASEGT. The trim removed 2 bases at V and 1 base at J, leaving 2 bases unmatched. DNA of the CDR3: TGTGCCAGCAGTGAATTGGGACAGTCCTACGAGCAGTACTTC. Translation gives CASSELGQSYEQYF.

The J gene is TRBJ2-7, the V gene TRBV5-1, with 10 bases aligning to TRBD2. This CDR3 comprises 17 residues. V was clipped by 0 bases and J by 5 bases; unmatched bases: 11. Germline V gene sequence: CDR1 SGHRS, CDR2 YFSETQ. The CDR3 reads CASSLALAGGSRDEQYF. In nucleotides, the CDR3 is TGCGCCAGCAGCTTGGCCTTAGCGGGAGGTTCTAGGGACGAGCAGTACTTC. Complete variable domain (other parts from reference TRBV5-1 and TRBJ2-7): KAGVTQTPRYLIKTRGQQVTLSCSPISGHRSVSWYQQTPGQGLQFLFEYFSETQRNKGNFPGRFSGRQFSNSRSEMNVSTLELGDSALYLCASSLALAGGSRDEQYFGPGTRLTVT.

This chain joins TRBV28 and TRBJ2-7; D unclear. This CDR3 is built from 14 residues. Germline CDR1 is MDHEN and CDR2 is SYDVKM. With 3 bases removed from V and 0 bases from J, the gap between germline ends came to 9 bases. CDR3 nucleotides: TGTGCCAGCAGTTTTAGCACGATCTCCTACGAGCAGTACTTC. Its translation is CASSFSTISYEQYF.

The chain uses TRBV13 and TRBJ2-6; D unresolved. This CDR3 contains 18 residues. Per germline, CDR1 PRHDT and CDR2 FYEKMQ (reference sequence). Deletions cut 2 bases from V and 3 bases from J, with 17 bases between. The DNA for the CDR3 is TGTGCCAGCAGCTTACTCCAGAATAACCCCGTTGGGGCCAACGTCCTGACTTTC. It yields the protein CASSLLQNNPVGANVLTF.

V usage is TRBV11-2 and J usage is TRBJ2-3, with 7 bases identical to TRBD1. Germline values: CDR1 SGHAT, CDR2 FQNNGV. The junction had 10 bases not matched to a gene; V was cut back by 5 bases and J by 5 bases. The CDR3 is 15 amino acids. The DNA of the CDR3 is TGTGCCAGCAGCCGATTAGACAGGGAGAGAGATACGCAGTATTTT. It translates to CASSRLDRERDTQYF.

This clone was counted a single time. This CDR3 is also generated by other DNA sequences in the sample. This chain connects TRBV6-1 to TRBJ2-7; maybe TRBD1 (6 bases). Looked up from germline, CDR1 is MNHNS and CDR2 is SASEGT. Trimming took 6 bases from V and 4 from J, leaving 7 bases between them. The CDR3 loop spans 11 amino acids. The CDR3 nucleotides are TGTGCCAGCAGGACAGGTTACGAGCAGTACTTC. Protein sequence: CASRTGYEQYF.

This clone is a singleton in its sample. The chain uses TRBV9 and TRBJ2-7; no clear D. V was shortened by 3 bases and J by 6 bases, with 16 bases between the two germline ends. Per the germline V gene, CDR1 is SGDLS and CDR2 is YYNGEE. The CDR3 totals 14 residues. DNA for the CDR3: TGTGCCAGCAGCGCAACCTCGAAAAATGGCGAGCAGTACTTC. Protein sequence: CASSATSKNGEQYF.